Below are 32 T cell receptor beta chains sequenced from a single sample in a study of cytomegalovirus exposure and HLA in healthy donors. With 60 Vbeta and 13 Jbeta primers, the PCR was carried out. The protocol was immunoSEQ multiplex PCR, while the TCRdb copy is restricted to in-frame clones and leaves out a portion. The data show 75,000 to 90,000 clones, with roughly 85% seen just once and over 7% held by the top ten. Sample: PBMCs. The receptors come from a middle-aged man in good health and CMV-seropositive.

The rearrangement joins TRBV5-4 to TRBJ2-7, with 12 nucleotides matching TRBD1. The CDR3 has 14 residues. V lost 3 bases, J lost 2 bases, and 0 bases stayed unmatched. CDR1 is SGHNT and CDR2 is YYREEE in the germline V gene (reference sequence). The CDR3 region is CASSWDRGPYEQYF. The CDR3 DNA reads TGTGCCAGCAGCTGGGACAGGGGGCCCTACGAGCAGTACTTC.

This clone was found once. The CDR3 sequence: CASSLEAGQVADQPQHF. CDR3 in DNA: TGTGCCAGCAGCTTAGAGGCGGGACAGGTTGCGGATCAGCCCCAGCATTTT. This rearrangement joins TRBV7-9 to TRBJ1-5; 8 bases align to TRBD1. The CDR3 consists of 17 residues. Unmatched junction bases numbered 10, after V lost 1 base and J lost 5 bases. Germline values: CDR1 SEHNR, CDR2 FQNEAQ (reference sequence).

V is TRBV6-5 and J is TRBJ2-7; D possibly corresponds to TRBD2 (6 bases). The CDR3 is 12 residues long. V shed 5 bases and J shed 4 bases, with 9 bases lying between them. From germline, CDR1 is MNHEY and CDR2 SVGAGI. The CDR3 spells CASSTGLYEQYF. CDR3 bases: TGTGCCAGCAGTACGGGACTGTACGAGCAGTACTTC.

The chain has TRBV7-9 and TRBJ2-1, with 8 nucleotides matching TRBD2. CDR3 length: 15 amino acids. Trimming removed 4 bases from V and 6 bases from J; junction bases left unmatched: 8. Germline V lookup: CDR1 SEHNR, CDR2 FQNEAQ (reference sequence). Written as DNA, the CDR3 is TGTGCCAGCAGCTCTAGCGGGTCAAGAACCAATGAGCAGTTCTTC. It codes for CASSSSGSRTNEQFF.

The V gene is TRBV4-1, the J gene TRBJ1-1; 8 bases line up with TRBD1. The ends lost 2 bases at V and 3 bases at J; junction bases unmatched: 14. Germline lookup yields CDR1 MGHRA and CDR2 YSYEKL. CDR3 length: 18 amino acids. CDR3: CASSQNLQGAGWDTEAFF. The DNA for the CDR3 is TGCGCCAGCAGCCAAAATCTTCAGGGGGCGGGGTGGGACACTGAAGCTTTCTTT.

The rearrangement links TRBV5-4 to TRBJ1-1; D uncertain. The CDR3 covers 13 residues. The V and J ends lost 0 bases and 3 bases respectively, with 6 bases between them. Germline V gene data show CDR1 as SGHNT and CDR2 as YYREEE (reference sequence). This chain's CDR3 is CASSLGGDTEAFF. Written as DNA, the CDR3 is TGTGCCAGCAGCTTGGGCGGGGACACTGAAGCTTTCTTT.

The chain recombines TRBV7-6 with TRBJ2-1, with 8 bases lining up with TRBD1. The CDR3 contains 13 residues. V lost 5 bases, J lost 8 bases, and 5 bases stayed unmatched. Germline values: CDR1 SGHVS, CDR2 FNYEAQ. CDR3 in amino acids: CASSRSGGDEQFF. CDR3 DNA: TGTGCCAGCAGCCGATCAGGGGGCGATGAGCAGTTCTTC.

The chain employs TRBV6-5 and TRBJ2-1, with 8 bases identical to TRBD1. This CDR3 has 14 residues. Unmatched junction bases numbered 7, after V lost 2 bases and J lost 10 bases. Germline V gene lookup returns CDR1 MNHEY and CDR2 SVGAGI. CDR3 nucleotide sequence: TGTGCCAGCAGTTACCGGGACAGGCGCCTGGAGCAGTTCTTC. It encodes CASSYRDRRLEQFF.

V usage is TRBV27 and J usage is TRBJ2-3; possibly TRBD2 for D (5 bases). The V gene's germline CDR1 is MNHEY and CDR2 SMNVEV (reference sequence). The CDR3 consists of 14 residues. V was shortened by 2 bases and J by 3 bases, with 9 bases between the two germline ends. Here the CDR3 reads CASSLSGGTDTQYF. CDR3 nucleotides: TGTGCCAGCAGTTTAAGCGGAGGTACAGATACGCAGTATTTT.

The chain combines TRBV28 with TRBJ2-5, with 10 positions matching TRBD2. The J call is doubtful: the DNA matches TRBJ2-7 better. The CDR3 has 16 residues. Per germline, CDR1 MDHEN and CDR2 SYDVKM. The CDR3: CASSLSAGGPPREQYF. CDR3 sequence (DNA): TGTGCCAGCAGTTTATCAGCGGGAGGGCCTCCCCGCGAGCAGTACTTC.

This chain uses TRBV27 with TRBJ2-2; a possible D gene is TRBD1 (6 bases). The germline CDR1 and CDR2 sequences are MNHEY and SMNVEV (reference sequence). This CDR3 contains 14 residues. The V gene lost 5 bases and the J gene lost 4 bases, with 11 bases spanning the gap. CDR3 in amino acids: CASSETGITGELFF. CDR3 in DNA: TGTGCCAGCAGTGAAACAGGGATCACCGGGGAGCTGTTTTTT.

The chain uses TRBV5-4 and TRBJ2-3; weak D call: TRBD2 (7 bases). The CDR3 consists of 16 residues. The germline V and J ends were trimmed by 6 bases and 3 bases, with 20 bases remaining between them. Germline V gives CDR1 SGHNT, CDR2 YYREEE (reference sequence). Here the CDR3 DNA reads TGTGCCAGCAATCGGGGGGCCCCGACCGGAACAGATACGCAGTATTTT. Its protein is CASNRGAPTGTDTQYF.

The rearrangement uses TRBV11-2 and TRBJ2-1; 8 bases agree with TRBD2. Germline V gives CDR1 SGHAT, CDR2 FQNNGV. V lost 7 bases, J lost 7 bases, and 9 bases stayed unmatched. This CDR3 has 14 residues. In DNA form, the CDR3 reads TGTGCCAGCAACCCCAGCGGGAGTCGAAATGAGCAGTTCTTC. Translated, it gives CASNPSGSRNEQFF.

The rearrangement uses TRBV25-1 and TRBJ1-3; 10 positions match TRBD1. The CDR3 length is 13 residues. The germline V gene encodes CDR1 MGHDK and CDR2 SYGVNS. Trimming cost V 6 bases and J 8 bases; bases outside gene matches: 4. The DNA for the CDR3 is TGTGCCAGCAGAGGGACAGGGGCCCACACCATATATTTT. This sequence encodes CASRGTGAHTIYF.

The V and J genes are TRBV13 and TRBJ2-6; perhaps TRBD1 as D (5 bases). Germline values: CDR1 PRHDT, CDR2 FYEKMQ (reference sequence). The V and J ends lost 3 bases and 0 bases respectively, with 6 bases between them. CDR3 length: 15 residues. Here the CDR3 DNA reads TGTGCCAGCAGCTTCAGGGTCTCTGGGGCCAACGTCCTGACTTTC. Translated, it gives CASSFRVSGANVLTF.

This chain joins TRBV7-2 and TRBJ2-5; TRBD2 is a possible D gene (7 bases). With 7 bases removed from V and 2 bases from J, the gap between germline ends came to 14 bases. The CDR3 totals 14 residues. Germline-derived CDR1 and CDR2 are SGHTA and FQGNSA. Here the CDR3 reads CASTLGGGQETQYF. The CDR3 DNA is TGTGCCAGCACCCTAGGGGGAGGGCAAGAGACCCAGTACTTC.

The chain is built from TRBV11-3 and TRBJ2-3; D is possibly TRBD2 (6 bases). This CDR3 is 15 amino acids long. V shed 5 bases and J shed 5 bases, with 17 bases lying between them. The germline CDR1 and CDR2 sequences are SGHNT and YENEEA. The DNA for the CDR3 is TGTGCCAGCAGCGGAGGGATCCTAGAGGAAGATACGCAGTATTTT. Translation: CASSGGILEEDTQYF.

The V gene is TRBV5-5, the J gene TRBJ2-1; D might be TRBD2 (5 bases). Per the germline V gene, CDR1 is SGHKS and CDR2 is YYEKEE (reference sequence). Trimming stripped 0 bases from V and 1 base from J, with 8 bases between. The CDR3 loop spans 15 amino acids. The CDR3 region has the DNA TGTGCCAGCAGCTTGGACGGGATATCCTACAATGAGCAGTTCTTC. Encoded protein: CASSLDGISYNEQFF.

The chain employs TRBV27 and TRBJ2-1; D remains ambiguous. Per germline, CDR1 MNHEY and CDR2 SMNVEV (reference sequence). With 2 bases removed from V and 0 bases from J, the gap between germline ends came to 11 bases. CDR3 length: 16 amino acids. This chain's CDR3 is CASSLQPSSSYNEQFF. The CDR3 DNA is TGTGCCAGCAGTTTACAACCCTCGAGCTCCTACAATGAGCAGTTCTTC.

The J gene is TRBJ1-4, the V gene TRBV7-9, with 7 bases fitting TRBD1. The CDR3 totals 16 residues. Losses at the gene ends were 3 bases for V and 5 bases for J; bases not matched to a gene: 9. Germline V lookup: CDR1 SEHNR, CDR2 FQNEAQ (reference sequence). As DNA, the CDR3 is TGTGCCAGCAGCTTCAACCGGGACAGAGGAAATGAAAAACTGTTTTTT. Translated, it gives CASSFNRDRGNEKLFF.

V usage is TRBV7-6 and J usage is TRBJ2-5, with TRBD2 identical over 11 bases. The assigned J gene may be wrong: the sequence end matches TRBJ2-7 better. The CDR3 runs 18 residues. In germline, CDR1 is SGHVS, CDR2 FNYEAQ. CDR3 DNA: TGTGCCAGCAGCTTGGCTCCGCCGGGACTAGCGGCCTCCTACGAGCAGTACTTC. This codes for CASSLAPPGLAASYEQYF.

The CDR3 sequence is CASRSLAGGGNEQFF. CDR3 nucleotide sequence: TGCGCCAGCAGGTCGCTAGCGGGAGGTGGCAATGAGCAGTTCTTC. V is TRBV5-1 and J is TRBJ2-1; 11 nucleotides line up with TRBD2. This CDR3 comprises 15 residues. CDR1 is SGHRS and CDR2 is YFSETQ in the germline V gene. J gave up 6 bases and V 5 bases, and 7 bases lay outside the gene matches.

J is TRBJ1-6 and V is TRBV5-1; D may be TRBD1 (6 bases). Trimming took off 2 bases at V and 9 bases at J, with 12 bases between the two ends. Germline values: CDR1 SGHRS, CDR2 YFSETQ. CDR3 length: 14 amino acids. The CDR3 DNA follows: TGCGCCAGCAGCTTAAACAGGGCCGGTTCACCCCTCCACTTT. This sequence encodes CASSLNRAGSPLHF.

V and J are TRBV7-2 and TRBJ1-1; D is ambiguous. Germline lookup yields CDR1 SGHTA and CDR2 FQGNSA. The V gene lost 1 base and the J gene lost 2 bases, with 11 bases spanning the gap. The length of the CDR3 is 15 residues. DNA for the CDR3: TGTGCCAGCAGCTTAGATAGCCTGCCCAACACTGAAGCTTTCTTT. Translated: CASSLDSLPNTEAFF.

The gene calls are TRBV28 and TRBJ1-5, with 7 bases lining up with TRBD1. CDR1 and CDR2 (germline): MDHEN, SYDVKM. V shed 4 bases and J 3 bases; nucleotides not matched to a gene: 9. The CDR3 has 16 amino acids. CDR3 DNA sequence: TGTGCCAGCAGTTCCTTCGGGACAGTTAACAATCAGCCCCAGCATTTT. It yields the protein CASSSFGTVNNQPQHF.

This clone is a singleton in its sample. The chain is built from TRBV10-3 and TRBJ2-7; TRBD2 aligns across 11 bases. CDR1 ENHRY and CDR2 SYGVKD come from the germline V gene. Trimming cost V 3 bases and J 7 bases; bases outside gene matches: 8. This CDR3 contains 15 residues. The CDR3 sequence is CAISDLAGGPDEQYF. DNA of the CDR3: TGTGCCATCAGTGACTTAGCGGGAGGGCCTGATGAGCAGTACTTC.

CDR3 in amino acids: CASSEVEGLVAFF. The CDR3 DNA reads as TGTGCCAGCAGTGAAGTGGAGGGGCTGGTCGCTTTCTTT. The chain uses TRBV6-1 and TRBJ1-1; D is possibly TRBD1 (5 bases). V shed 1 base and J shed 11 bases, with 14 bases lying between them. Germline V lookup: CDR1 MNHNS, CDR2 SASEGT. This CDR3 is built from 13 residues.

The chain links TRBV28 to TRBJ2-3, with a tentative D call TRBD2 (5 bases). Deletions cut 6 bases from V and 5 bases from J, with 21 bases between. Germline values: CDR1 MDHEN, CDR2 SYDVKM. The CDR3 is made up of 16 amino acids. The CDR3 sequence: CASSSRKALRGDTQYF. The CDR3, as DNA: TGTGCCAGCAGCTCCCGGAAGGCCCTCCGGGGAGATACGCAGTATTTT.

This rearrangement joins TRBV2 to TRBJ2-1; D is perhaps TRBD1 (6 bases). V lost 5 bases and J lost 5, with 10 bases in between. In germline, CDR1 is SNHLY, CDR2 FYNNEI. This CDR3 is built from 13 residues. DNA for the CDR3: TGTGCCAGCAGTTCCGGACAGAACAATGAGCAGTTCTTC. Translation gives CASSSGQNNEQFF.

The chain links TRBV18 to TRBJ2-5; no firm D call. The J call may be wrong; the DNA end is better matched by TRBJ2-7. Germline V gene sequence: CDR1 KGHSH, CDR2 LQKENI. This CDR3 region has 11 residues. The CDR3 is CASAEADEQYF. CDR3 nucleotide sequence: TGTGCCAGCGCCGAGGCAGACGAGCAGTACTTC.

This clone was counted a single time. V and J are TRBV28 and TRBJ2-7; D not certain. CDR1 is MDHEN and CDR2 is SYDVKM in the germline V gene. CDR3 size: 13 residues. Trimming took off 3 bases at V and 0 bases at J, with 6 bases between the two ends. The CDR3 loop is CASSLASSYEQYF. CDR3 nucleotides: TGTGCCAGCAGTTTGGCCAGCTCCTACGAGCAGTACTTC.

The V call is TRBV30, the J call TRBJ1-5, with TRBD1 matching over 8 bases. The CDR3 is 13 residues long. Germline trimming cut 7 bases from V and 6 bases from J; bases unmatched to any gene: 8. Germline V gene data show CDR1 as GTSNPN and CDR2 as SVGIG (reference sequence). In DNA, the CDR3 is TGTGCCTTCACAGGGGGGTTGAGTCAGCCCCAGCATTTT. As protein: CAFTGGLSQPQHF.